This T cell receptor (beta chain) was captured in a study of monozygotic twins with inflammatory bowel disease (dated by TCRdb to between 2017 and 2020). For context, the study as a whole: In total, roughly 30 monozygotic twin pairs made up the full study: 19 Danish pairs, all IBD-discordant, plus nine German pairs, of which four were IBD-concordant and five were IBD-discordant. Each individual had, on average, about 151 000 unique TCRalpha sequences and 181 000 unique TCRbeta sequences available for analysis. The search for disease-associated traits relied mainly on comparing, within discordant pairs, IBD patients with their genetically identical healthy co-twins.

The method behind the library was 5' RACE. The input for every TCR library was roughly 3.5 ug of total RNA. For each sample, cDNA was synthesized in eight separate reactions using SMARTScribe reverse transcriptase. Unique molecular identifiers containing a 6-nucleotide sample barcode were introduced through template switching during cDNA synthesis. Amplification of TCRalpha and TCRbeta cDNA involved two nested PCRs of roughly 17 and 9 cycles, and each PCR was followed by bead purification. Before amplification, the cDNA was treated with uracil DNA-glycosylase and purified using the QIAquick PCR purification kit. The second PCR was the step at which Illumina TruSeq-compatible adapters and sample-specific barcodes were added. TapeStation and Qubit were used to check library quality and concentration, and 4.5 to 6 ng of each library was pooled. Pooled libraries were sequenced on an Illumina HiSeq2500 single-index Rapid Run with 2 x 100 bp reads and custom sequencing primers. From the authors' description of their analysis: UMI-based consensus assembly with MiGEC version 1.2.6 was used to correct PCR and sequencing errors. V(D)J alignment, clonotype assembly and CDR3 extraction were performed with MiXCR version 2.1.1. To normalise gene usage, clonotype sharing and MAIT/NKT TCR abundance, the analysis used the top 1000, 10 000 and 20 000 clonotypes per sample. After downsampling to 27 000 UMIs, diversity was calculated as the inverse Simpson index using the vegan R package. Paired Mann-Whitney U tests on discordant twin pairs were used, with Benjamini-Hochberg multiple-testing correction. TCRdb reprocessed the reads; each CDR3 protein sequence makes one entry, and DNA is unavailable. The V and J calls and clone size are TCRdb's, not the authors'. The sample has approximately 380,000 distinct CDR3 sequences on record. The ten largest clones capture 2% to 3% of the sample.

On this clonotype: It has no known antigen specificity.

From each donor, an approximately 2.5 ml peripheral blood sample was drawn into PAXgene tubes and stored at -80 degrees C. Total RNA was isolated from whole blood with the PAXgene blood miRNA kit on an automated QIAcube, without T cell sorting. Peripheral blood from monozygotic twin pairs who were concordant or discordant for inflammatory bowel disease underwent deep TCRalpha and TCRbeta repertoire profiling using unique molecular barcoding. Smoking habits were recorded for all twin pairs, with individuals classified as current, former or never smokers. The CDR1 and CDR2 encoded by the germline V gene are SGHTA and FQGNSA. Inclusive of the bounding cysteine and phenylalanine, the CDR3 is 13 residues long. No DNA is recorded. Study-level results and caveats: A decrease in TCRbeta repertoire diversity, as measured by inverse Simpson index, was observed in IBD patients compared with their healthy co-twins. Background noise and inter-individual variability may have been introduced into the repertoires by the differing immunosuppressive treatments among patients. No single strong signal or clonotype linked to IBD turned up in the results, so the idea that one exists was not supported. The analysis was unable to tell apart different T cell subtypes. Repertoire similarity did not differ between concordant and discordant twins, possibly due to limited statistical power. Compared with healthy twins, IBD patients shared fewer clonotypes with other individuals, and the difference was most pronounced in patients with signs of disease activity.

The origin of this receptor is a human donor with ulcerative colitis or Crohn's disease, or a healthy co-twin of an affected twin (not recorded which). Sequencing was performed on blood. The rearranged chain carries TRBV7-2 and TRBJ1-5; the TRBD1 assignment by TCRdb is unverifiable without DNA. The CDR3 here reads CASTFLQGQPQHF.